The rows below give T cell receptor beta chains drawn from one sample of a study of T-cell memory formation after mild COVID-19. One entry per CDR3 protein, called by TCRdb with MiXCR from the 5' RACE reads. The data contain roughly 400,000 distinct CDR3 sequences, around a sixth of them seen just once; the ten biggest clones take up roughly 21%. The specimen was PBMCs or a T cell subset sorted from them (not recorded which). Source of these receptors: a man aged 18 to 30 who had mild COVID-19 (a few samples of this study predate the infection). Cell type and time point are not known. CDR3s leave out the opening cysteine and the closing phenylalanine or tryptophan. Each record gives: clone size, J gene, V gene, CDR3 protein. Clone size appears in some rows only: once, few, many, or a class for an expanded clone.

>few|TRBJ2-5|TRBV28
ASSQGSGTGETQY
>NA|TRBJ2-2|TRBV4-1
ASSQGRREGLTGELF
>NA|TRBJ1-2|TRBV29-1
SVVDRGAYGYT
>NA|TRBJ2-2|TRBV5-1
ASSSWTDTGELF
>once|TRBJ2-3|TRBV3-1
ASSQDRRVWSGGHTDTQY
>NA|TRBJ1-4|TRBV9
ASSVSGVSSEKLF
>NA|TRBJ2-7|TRBV7-8
ASSFVLAGGYEQY
>NA|TRBJ1-2|TRBV12-3/TRBV12-4
ASSYPLDSAGYT
>many|TRBJ2-5|TRBV5-1
ASSPGAGDWETQY
>few|TRBJ1-1|TRBV5-1
ASSLSGTAMNTEAF
>many|TRBJ2-7|TRBV5-1
ASSFGQGTEQY
>NA|TRBJ1-2|TRBV19
ASSPSGGSGYT
>NA|TRBJ1-1|TRBV6-5
ASSYSGLPGKAF
>NA|TRBJ2-7|TRBV3-1
ASSPGHGANYEQY
>NA|TRBJ1-1|TRBV19
ASSIASLGDTEAF
>few|TRBJ2-1|TRBV28
ASSRLRTSGRYNEQF
>many|TRBJ1-2|TRBV12-3/TRBV12-4
ASSLRQGGGYT
>many|TRBJ2-4|TRBV7-2
ASSLRQSGVAKNIQY
>many|TRBJ2-3|TRBV24-1
ATSEEKLAVVTDTQY
>NA|TRBJ2-2|TRBV4-1
ASSRPGTWNTGELF
>NA|TRBJ2-2|TRBV9
ASSVAGPGTGELF
>NA|TRBJ1-1|TRBV27
ASSLSMGQGGAWTEAF
>NA|TRBJ2-3|TRBV9
ASSTSGRTDTQY
>NA|TRBJ1-4|TRBV6-5
ASSYRTVEKLF
>NA|TRBJ2-1|TRBV10-3
AINSGGAAQF
>NA|TRBJ1-1|TRBV7-2
ASRSSGNYVNTEAF
>many|TRBJ2-7|TRBV29-1
SVGTGTAYEQY
>NA|TRBJ2-1|TRBV5-1
ASSEQERGNEQF
>NA|TRBJ2-6|TRBV4-3
ASSQDGSPGANVLT
>NA|TRBJ1-2|TRBV30
AWSEQGAVSGYT
>NA|TRBJ2-6|TRBV27
ASSPGTGGANVLT
>few|TRBJ2-5|TRBV7-9
ASERRGSETQY
>NA|TRBJ2-5|TRBV19
ASEGGETQY
>few|TRBJ2-5|TRBV25-1
ASSEAGETQY
>NA|TRBJ1-5|TRBV6-5
ASSYSKSLQGNQPQH
>NA|TRBJ2-3|TRBV6-5
ASSYSPTGVTDTQY
>few|TRBJ2-5|TRBV6-6
ASSYWTDQETQY
>NA|TRBJ2-7|TRBV6-1
ASTLTGRREQY
>NA|TRBJ2-1|TRBV2
ASRIREQF
>few|TRBJ2-5|TRBV6-6
ASSFPQGNQETQY
>few|TRBJ1-2|TRBV4-1
ASSQRDGTNYGYT
>NA|TRBJ1-1|TRBV6-5
ASSYFGTGAEAF
>few|TRBJ2-1|TRBV4-3
ASSQDMSGGYNEQF
>NA|TRBJ2-5|TRBV12-3/TRBV12-4
ASSFQGVGQETQY
>NA|TRBJ2-5|TRBV7-2
ASSPTGQGALETQY